The TCR beta chain described here comes from a study of cytomegalovirus exposure and HLA in healthy donors. Whole-study context: Genetic ancestry analysis placed about 80% of the roughly 400 donors that were genotyped in the Caucasian-associated cluster. General study points: According to the study, around 160 TCR beta chains were cytomegalovirus-associated. In the analysis, some V segments, TRBV6-2 and TRBV6-3 included, were excluded as indistinguishable.

Germline V gene sequence: CDR1 SQVTM, CDR2 ANQGSEA. This CDR3 is 13 amino acids long. V lost 5 bases, J lost 4 bases, and 14 bases lay in between. Worth noting for this clone: Its antigen is unknown.

The PCR had 60 Vbeta and 13 Jbeta primers. Assay: immunoSEQ multiplex PCR; the TCRdb copy retains only in-frame clones and omits some. In the table there are around 300,000 clones, just under 85% of which are singletons. This receptor was obtained from a woman aged 40 to 50 in good health and CMV-seropositive. V and J are TRBV29-1 and TRBJ1-2, with no clear D. Sequences were obtained from PBMCs. For the CDR3, the DNA is TGCAGCGTTAAGGAGGTGACTTCCTATGGCTACACCTTC. This translates into CSVKEVTSYGYTF.